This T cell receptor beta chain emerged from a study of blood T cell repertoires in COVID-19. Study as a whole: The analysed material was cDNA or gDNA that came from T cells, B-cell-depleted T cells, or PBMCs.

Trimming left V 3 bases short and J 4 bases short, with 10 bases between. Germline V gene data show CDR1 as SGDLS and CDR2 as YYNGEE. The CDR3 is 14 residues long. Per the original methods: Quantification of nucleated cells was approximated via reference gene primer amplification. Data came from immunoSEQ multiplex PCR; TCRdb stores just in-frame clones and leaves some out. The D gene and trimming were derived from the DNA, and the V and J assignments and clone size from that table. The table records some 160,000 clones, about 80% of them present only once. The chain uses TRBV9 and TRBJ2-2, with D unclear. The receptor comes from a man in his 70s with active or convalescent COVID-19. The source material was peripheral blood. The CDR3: CASSGRHRTGELFF. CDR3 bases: TGTGCCAGCAGCGGACGACACCGCACCGGGGAGCTGTTTTTT.